Following are 4 T cell receptor beta chains from one sample sequenced in a study of cytomegalovirus exposure and HLA in healthy donors. PCR involved 60 Vbeta and 13 Jbeta primers. Method: immunoSEQ multiplex PCR; TCRdb's copy keeps in-frame clones and lacks some. The specimen's table records approximately 120,000 clones. Sequencing was performed on PBMCs. The receptors originated from a man between 25 and 39 years old in good health and CMV-seronegative.

The gene calls are TRBV4-1 and TRBJ2-3, with 13 bases that match TRBD2. After removal of 4 bases from V and 5 bases from J, the junction contained 6 bases not matched to a gene. The V gene's germline CDR1 is MGHRA and CDR2 YSYEKL. The CDR3 loop spans 16 amino acids. CDR3 sequence (DNA): TGCGCCAGCAGCCTCGGACTAGCGGGAGTAGGAGATACGCAGTATTTT. Protein: CASSLGLAGVGDTQYF.

CDR3 region: CASKNPPREQYF. The CDR3 DNA follows: TGTGCCAGCAAAAATCCCCCCCGCGAGCAGTACTTC. V is TRBV6-1 and J is TRBJ2-7; D is undetermined. Germline CDR1 and CDR2: MNHNS and SASEGT. The length of the CDR3 is 12 residues. V lost 7 bases and J 6 bases, leaving 13 bases between the germline ends.

The chain couples TRBV9 to TRBJ1-3; D perhaps matches TRBD1 (6 bases). Looked up from germline, CDR1 is SGDLS and CDR2 is YYNGEE. The germline V and J ends were trimmed by 4 bases and 1 base, with 15 bases remaining between them. The CDR3 is 16 amino acids. The CDR3 sequence is CASSTIQGKSGNTIYF. The CDR3 coding sequence is TGTGCCAGCAGCACAATCCAGGGGAAATCTGGAAACACCATATATTTT.

The rearrangement joins TRBV5-1 to TRBJ2-3; 12 bases line up with TRBD1. Unmatched junction bases numbered 11, after V lost 6 bases and J lost 6 bases. Germline V CDR1 and CDR2: SGHRS, YFSETQ. The length of the CDR3 is 16 residues. This CDR3 reads CASKTAGTGGWDTQYF. CDR3 DNA sequence: TGCGCCAGCAAGACGGCCGGGACAGGGGGCTGGGATACGCAGTATTTT. The full variable domain, in which reference TRBV5-1 and TRBJ2-3 provide the parts outside the CDR3, is KAGVTQTPRYLIKTRGQQVTLSCSPISGHRSVSWYQQTPGQGLQFLFEYFSETQRNKGNFPGRFSGRQFSNSRSEMNVSTLELGDSALYLCASKTAGTGGWDTQYFGPGTRLTVL.